This TCR beta chain is from a study of T-cell reconstitution after alpha-beta-depleted transplantation in children. Findings and caveats of the study: The main origin of T-cell counts and diversity one year after transplant was newly produced T cells.

A word on this clonotype: Its antigen is still unknown.

The library targeted TCRbeta and was prepared with unique molecular identifiers. TCRdb redid the calling of the PCR reads with MiXCR, one entry per CDR3 protein. This table has 250,000 to 400,000 distinct CDR3 sequences, more than 20% appearing once. CDR1 is LGHDT and CDR2 is YNNKEL in the germline V gene (reference sequence). Trimming removed 0 bases at V and 3 bases at J, with 12 bases between. There are 15 residues in the CDR3. The source of this sequence is a male patient between 10 and 17 years old who had a stem cell transplant for acute lymphoblastic leukemia, so the T cells may come from the graft donor. The specimen was PBMCs, mostly from graft donor cells, collected 180 days after TCRalphabeta/CD19-depleted stem cell transplant. The gene calls are TRBV3-1 and TRBJ2-7, with a weak D call TRBD2 (6 bases). CDR3: CASSQDSSGRYEQYF. CDR3 coding DNA: TGTGCCAGCAGCCAAGATTCCAGCGGGCGCTACGAGCAGTACTTC.